The rows below give T cell receptor beta chains drawn from one sample of a study of blood T cell repertoires in COVID-19. TCRdb keeps only in-frame clones here, not all; method: immunoSEQ multiplex PCR. Of around 160,000 clones detected, approximately 78% appear once; the ten largest clones hold approximately 16%. The sample consisted of peripheral blood. These receptors came from a human donor with acute or convalescent COVID-19. The donor label of this sample is uncertain. Each CDR3 is given with its conserved first and last residue. The D gene is left open where the match is weak. Rows give clone size only sometimes, using once, few, many, or a class for an expanded clone.

j_call	v_call	d_call	clone_size	cdr3_nt	cdr3_aa
TRBJ2-7	TRBV30	TRBD1	once	TGTGCCTGGAGACAGGGGAACTACGAGCAGTACTTC	CAWRQGNYEQYF
TRBJ2-5	TRBV6-6	TRBD2	NA	TGTGCCAGCAGTTACCGCGCTAGCGGGGTTCAAGAGACCCAGTACTTC	CASSYRASGVQETQYF
TRBJ2-2	TRBV11-2	TRBD2	few	TGTGCCAGCAGCTCCGGACTAGCGGGGGGGCTAGGTGGCGGGGAGCTGTTTTTT	CASSSGLAGGLGGGELFF
TRBJ1-3	TRBV5-1	NA	NA	TGCGCCAGCAGCTTGACCGCCGGGGAACAAACCTCTGGAAACACCATATATTTT	CASSLTAGEQTSGNTIYF
TRBJ2-5	TRBV7-9	TRBD1	NA	TGTGCCAGCAGCCGCGGAATAGGGGGCAAAGGAGAGACCCAGTACTTC	CASSRGIGGKGETQYF
TRBJ2-7	TRBV21-1	NA	NA	TGTGCCAGCACTCTGGGGGGGGGCTTCCACGAGCAGTACTTC	CASTLGGGFHEQYF
TRBJ1-3	TRBV19	TRBD1	NA	TGTGCCAGTAGGAGGGTGGGACAGGGAAACACCATATATTTT	CASRRVGQGNTIYF
TRBJ1-1	TRBV27	TRBD1	NA	TGTGCCAGCAGATCTTCTCGGGACAGATTGAACACTGAAGCTTTCTTT	CASRSSRDRLNTEAFF
TRBJ1-4	TRBV7-2	TRBD1	NA	TGTGCCAGCAGCTTAAACACAGGGGCCACTAATGAAAAACTGTTTTTT	CASSLNTGATNEKLFF
TRBJ2-5	TRBV18	TRBD1	NA	TGTGCCAGCTCACAAGGACAGGGGGCGTTAGAGACCCAGTACTTC	CASSQGQGALETQYF
TRBJ2-4	TRBV6-6	TRBD1	few	TGTGCCAGCAGTCCCCGAGGACAGGGTCTTGGGTCGTGGAACATTCAGTACTTC	CASSPRGQGLGSWNIQYF
TRBJ2-3	TRBV25-1	NA	NA	TGTGCCAGCAGTGCTCGGAGCACAGATACGCAGTATTTT	CASSARSTDTQYF
TRBJ2-5	TRBV5-6	TRBD2	once	TGTGCCAGCAGCTTGCTCACCGGGACTAGCGGGGCCCGCCCCTCGTACTTC	CASSLLTGTSGARPSYF
TRBJ2-1	TRBV7-3	NA	NA	TGTGCCAGCAGCGATGTGGCAGGCAATGAGCAGTTCTTC	CASSDVAGNEQFF
TRBJ1-2	TRBV29-1	TRBD1	NA	TGCAGCGCGGGGGGGGACAGGCCTTCTTATGGCTACACCTTC	CSAGGDRPSYGYTF
TRBJ2-2	TRBV19	TRBD1	once	TGTGCCAGTGCAAGGGGACAGGGCTCCGGGGAGCTGTTTTTT	CASARGQGSGELFF
TRBJ2-5	TRBV27	NA	NA	TGTGCCAGCAGTCTCATTCCGGGACACTCTGGACAGACCCAGTACTTC	CASSLIPGHSGQTQYF
TRBJ1-2	TRBV7-2	TRBD1	NA	TGTGCCAGCAGCTTAAGGGGACAGGGAAGTTGGTATGGCTACACCTTC	CASSLRGQGSWYGYTF
TRBJ1-5	TRBV7-9	NA	NA	TGTGCCAGCAGCCCATCAGGGGACAATCAGCCCCAGCATTTT	CASSPSGDNQPQHF
TRBJ2-1	TRBV24-1	NA	NA	TGTGCCACCAGTGACCCGGGACAAGGCTACAATGAGCAGTTCTTC	CATSDPGQGYNEQFF
TRBJ1-2	TRBV5-1	TRBD1	few	TGCGCCAGCAGCGCTGACAGGGTCGGCTACACCTTC	CASSADRVGYTF
TRBJ2-3	TRBV5-4	NA	NA	TGTGCCAGCAGTTTTGTTAGCGGTTCCACAGATACGCAGTATTTT	CASSFVSGSTDTQYF
TRBJ2-3	TRBV6-1	TRBD2	NA	TGTGCCAGCAGTGAAGATAAGCGGGGCAGCACAGATACGCAGTATTTT	CASSEDKRGSTDTQYF
TRBJ2-1	TRBV7-2	NA	NA	TGTGCCAGCAGCTTAATTGGGTTGGGGCCGGGCAATGAGCAGTTCTTC	CASSLIGLGPGNEQFF
TRBJ1-4	TRBV9	NA	NA	TGTGCCAGCAGCCCAGGAGGGCAGCCTAATGAAAAACTGTTTTTT	CASSPGGQPNEKLFF
TRBJ1-1	TRBV3-1/TRBV3-2	NA	few	TGTGCCAGCAGCCAAGATTACGGCAGGGGACGGACTGAAGCTTTCTTT	CASSQDYGRGRTEAFF
TRBJ1-5	TRBV12-5	NA	once	TGTGCTAGTGGTTTGTCCGGGAGGGGTCAGCCCCAGCATTTT	CASGLSGRGQPQHF